This T cell receptor (beta chain) emerged from a study of read filtering for tumor transcriptome and immune sequencing. About the study: Eight or nine patients were R-ISS I, roughly 17 were R-ISS II, 6 or 7 were R-ISS III. Whole-transcriptome libraries were prepared after DNase treatment.

The table lists this clonotype with many counts. The antigen is undetermined. Study-wide results and caveats: Roughly four fifths of IR-seq clonotypes had one read, totaling around 3.3% of reads; RNA-seq: 74.6% and 44.6%.

Germline loops: CDR1 SQVTM, CDR2 ANQGSEA. V lost 6 bases and J lost 4, with 18 bases in between. The CDR3 runs to 14 residues. From around 440 ng of RNA, a library with molecular barcoded alpha/delta and beta/gamma adaptors was made. TCRdb reanalysed the reads using MiXCR and keeps one entry per CDR3 protein. The repertoire includes some 130,000 distinct CDR3 sequences, approximately 12% of them detected once, and 9.5% to 11% sits in the top ten. This receptor was taken from a donor over 35 with multiple myeloma. Input material: a population of CD138-negative cells sorted from bone marrow. J is TRBJ2-5 and V is TRBV29-1; the D gene is possibly TRBD2 (6 bases). The CDR3 nucleotides read TGCAGCGTCATTGTGGTGGTGGGAGGAGAGACCCAGTACTTC. Protein: CSVIVVVGGETQYF. Combining the CDR3 with reference TRBV29-1 and TRBJ2-5 gives the whole variable domain SAVISQKPSRDICQRGTSLTIQCQVDSQVTMMFWYRQQPGQSLTLIATANQGSEATYESGFVIDKFPISRPNLTFSTLTVSNMSPEDSSIYLCSVIVVVGGETQYFGPGTRLLVL.